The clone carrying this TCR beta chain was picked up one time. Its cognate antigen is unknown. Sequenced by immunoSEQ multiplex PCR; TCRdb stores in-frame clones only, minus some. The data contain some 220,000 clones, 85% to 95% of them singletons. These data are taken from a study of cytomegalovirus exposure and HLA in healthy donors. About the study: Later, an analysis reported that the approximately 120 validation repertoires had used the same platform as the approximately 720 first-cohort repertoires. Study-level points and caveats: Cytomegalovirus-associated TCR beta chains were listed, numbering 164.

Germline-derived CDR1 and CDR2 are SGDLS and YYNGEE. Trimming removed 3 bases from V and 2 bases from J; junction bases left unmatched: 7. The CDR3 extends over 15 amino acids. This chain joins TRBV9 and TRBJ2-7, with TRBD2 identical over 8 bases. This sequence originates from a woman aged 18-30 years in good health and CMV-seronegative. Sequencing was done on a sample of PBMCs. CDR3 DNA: TGTGCCAGCAGCGAGTATACTAGCGGAACCTACGAGCAGTACTTC. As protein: CASSEYTSGTYEQYF.